This T cell receptor beta chain was sequenced in a study of cytomegalovirus exposure and HLA in healthy donors. PCR employed 60 Vbeta and 13 Jbeta primers. The assay was immunoSEQ multiplex PCR, and TCRdb's table has in-frame clones only and misses some. The table includes some 250,000 clones, 82% detected once. Trimming removed 6 bases from V and 6 bases from J; junction bases left unmatched: 4. This CDR3 contains 14 residues. Germline CDR1 reads LNHDA; CDR2 reads SQIVND (reference sequence). The chain recombines TRBV19 with TRBJ2-2; 10 bases map to TRBD1. The sequenced sample consisted of PBMCs. The clonotype originates from a woman in her thirties or forties in good health and CMV-seropositive. In DNA, the CDR3 is TGTGCCAGTAGGGGACAGGGGCTCTCCGGGGAGCTGTTTTTT. Protein product: CASRGQGLSGELFF.